Listed below are T cell receptor beta chains from one sample, sequenced in a study of blood T cell repertoires in COVID-19. Some clones are missing from TCRdb's copy, which holds only in-frame ones; the method was immunoSEQ multiplex PCR. The sample lists 30,000 to 45,000 clones; around 90% were seen once. Sequenced input: peripheral blood. These receptors were collected from a woman in her 70s with active COVID-19. Each CDR3 is given with its conserved first and last residue. Each record gives: V gene, CDR3 protein.

TRBV24-1 CATSDPLGAGETQYF
TRBV23-1 CASSPPSATYNEQFF
TRBV6-1 CASSDWTGGNTEAFF
TRBV5-1 CASMTTSGKETQYF
TRBV2 CASSEGWAGGYGYTF
TRBV6-5 CASRGGAKNIQYF
TRBV9 CASSAGTGNRYMNTEAFF
TRBV3-1/TRBV3-2 CASSQDPTGGFGGWEKLFF
TRBV19 CASSPQSSYNSPLHF
TRBV7-2 CASSFLGASGELFF
TRBV6-2/TRBV6-3 CASSFRGNTIYF
TRBV19 CASSTRQGAEKLFF
TRBV11-1 CASSLARGGTTGELFF
TRBV2 CASSERRVADIQYF
TRBV4-2 CASSQASGHPGNEQFF
TRBV7-2 CASSLGPTRSGLGEQYF
TRBV4-1 CASSQESGEGETQYF
TRBV27 CASSFGRGGPYEQYF
TRBV2 CASSARGAGATDTQYF
TRBV18 CASSPSGGMDNEQFF
TRBV10-1 CASSASSGTEAFF
TRBV6-6 CASSRQGTSGDYEQYF
TRBV3-1/TRBV3-2 CASSPTGEGDTQYF